A single sample gave rise to the 26 T cell receptor beta chains below, sequenced in a study of cytomegalovirus exposure and HLA in healthy donors. Vbeta (60) and Jbeta (13) primers were used in the PCR. Sequencing used immunoSEQ multiplex PCR; TCRdb keeps in-frame clones, though not all of them. The data hold around 180,000 clones, with around 80% observed a single time. The source material was PBMCs. All receptors come from a woman in her thirties or forties in good health and CMV-seronegative.

V usage is TRBV6-4 and J usage is TRBJ2-1; the match to TRBD2 covers 7 bases. The junction had 10 bases not matched to a gene; V was cut back by 4 bases and J by 10 bases. Germline CDR1 is MRHNA and CDR2 is SNTAGT. The CDR3 totals 14 residues. In DNA, the CDR3 is TGTGCCAGCAGTGCTAGAGGGAGGGTCGAAGAGCAGTTCTTC. Translated, it gives CASSARGRVEEQFF.

CDR3 DNA: TGTGCCACCAGCGGGGACAGGGTCGGTGGCTACACCTTC. Translation: CATSGDRVGGYTF. The chain joins TRBV15 to TRBJ1-2; TRBD1 aligns across 9 bases. CDR3 length: 13 residues. Trimming cost V 5 bases and J 7 bases; bases outside gene matches: 5. The germline CDR1 and CDR2 sequences are LNHNV and YYDKDF (reference sequence).

This chain uses TRBV5-1 with TRBJ2-1; 9 nucleotides align to TRBD1. The CDR3 sequence is 14 residues long. CDR1 and CDR2 from the germline V gene are SGHRS and YFSETQ. V was clipped by 6 bases and J by 5 bases; unmatched bases: 6. The chain's CDR3 is CASTLQGADNEQFF. CDR3 bases: TGCGCCAGCACTTTACAGGGGGCTGACAATGAGCAGTTCTTC.

This chain joins TRBV5-8 and TRBJ2-7; 9 bases line up with TRBD1. Germline CDR1 and CDR2: SGHTS and YDEGEE. With V trimmed by 4 bases and J by 9 bases, 8 bases remained unmatched. The CDR3 has 13 amino acids. The CDR3: CASSLGQGMSQYV. CDR3 nucleotide sequence: TGTGCCAGCAGCCTAGGACAGGGGATGTCGCAGTACGTC.

The chain links TRBV7-2 to TRBJ2-4; 8 nucleotides match TRBD2. Germline CDR1 reads SGHTA; CDR2 reads FQGNSA. V shed 5 bases, J shed 5 bases, and the junction held 5 bases outside the gene matches. The CDR3 sequence is 14 residues long. In DNA, the CDR3 is TGTGCCAGCAGCCTTACTAGCGGCCAAAACATTCAGTACTTC. Translating it yields CASSLTSGQNIQYF. The entire variable domain, with the rest obtained from reference TRBV7-2 and TRBJ2-4, is as follows: GAGVSQSPSNKVTEKGKDVELRCDPISGHTALYWYRQSLGQGLEFLIYFQGNSAPDKSGLPSDRFSAERTGGSVSTLTIQRTQQEDSAVYLCASSLTSGQNIQYFGAGTRLSVL.

CDR3 in amino acids: CASSVLTSGRVSNEQFF. Written as DNA, the CDR3 is TGTGCCAGCAGTGTGCTGACTAGCGGGAGGGTTTCGAATGAGCAGTTCTTC. This chain links TRBV6-1 with TRBJ2-1; 14 positions agree with TRBD2. The V and J ends lost 4 bases and 7 bases, in that order; junction bases with no gene match: 9. Germline V lookup: CDR1 MNHNS, CDR2 SASEGT. CDR3 size: 17 residues.

The V call is TRBV19, the J call TRBJ1-2; the match to TRBD1 covers 7 bases. Germline lookup yields CDR1 LNHDA and CDR2 SQIVND (reference sequence). The CDR3 runs to 15 residues. The V and J ends lost 4 bases and 2 bases, in that order; junction bases with no gene match: 7. Here the CDR3 DNA reads TGTGCCAGTAGTACCGGGGACAGTACGAACTATGGCTACACCTTC. Protein product: CASSTGDSTNYGYTF.

This clone showed up just a few times. This sequence joins TRBV19 and TRBJ1-5; D may be TRBD1 (5 bases). The CDR3 has 14 residues. CDR1 LNHDA and CDR2 SQIVND come from the germline V gene (reference sequence). V was cut by 10 bases and J by 2 bases, with 15 bases left in between. The CDR3 reads CATSYGGGNQPQHF. DNA of the CDR3: TGTGCCACCTCCTACGGGGGGGGCAATCAGCCCCAGCATTTT.

The J gene is TRBJ1-2, the V gene TRBV15; TRBD1 aligns across 10 bases. Germline CDR1 LNHNV, CDR2 YYDKDF (reference sequence). The V gene end was trimmed by 3 bases and the J gene end by 0 bases; junction bases not matched to a gene: 7. The CDR3 runs to 17 residues. The CDR3 bases are TGTGCCACCAGCAGCCCGCTCGGGACAGGGGCTAACTATGGCTACACCTTC. It translates to CATSSPLGTGANYGYTF. Supplemented by reference TRBV15 and TRBJ1-2, the full variable domain reads DAMVIQNPRYQVTQFGKPVTLSCSQTLNHNVMYWYQQKSSQAPKLLFHYYDKDFNNEADTPDNFQSRRPNTSFCFLDIRSPGLGDTAMYLCATSSPLGTGANYGYTFGSGTRLTVV.

The chain has TRBV7-9 and TRBJ1-4; 10 bases align to TRBD1. The CDR3 loop spans 16 amino acids. CDR1 is SEHNR, CDR2 FQNEAQ, per germline (reference sequence). Trimming cost V 5 bases and J 2 bases; bases outside gene matches: 5. This CDR3 reads CASSQGTGATNEKLFF. In DNA, the CDR3 is TGTGCCAGCAGCCAGGGGACAGGGGCCACTAATGAAAAACTGTTTTTT.

This rearrangement joins TRBV6-1 to TRBJ2-7; D is possibly TRBD1 (5 bases). The germline V gene encodes CDR1 MNHNS and CDR2 SASEGT. Trimming shortened V by 7 bases and J by 9 bases, and 10 bases separated the two germline ends. This CDR3 comprises 10 residues. CDR3: CASKDTTQYF. In nucleotides, the CDR3 is TGTGCCAGCAAGGACACCACGCAGTACTTC.

The genes are TRBV18 and TRBJ1-1; tentative D call: TRBD1 (6 bases). The germline V and J ends were trimmed by 2 bases and 0 bases, with 19 bases remaining between them. CDR3 length equals 18 residues. Per germline, CDR1 KGHSH and CDR2 LQKENI. As DNA, the CDR3 is TGTGCCAGCTCACCATCGAGACCGGGACAAGGAATGAACACTGAAGCTTTCTTT. This translates into CASSPSRPGQGMNTEAFF.

V is TRBV13 and J is TRBJ2-7; TRBD2 is a possible D gene (6 bases). CDR1 is PRHDT, CDR2 FYEKMQ, per germline (reference sequence). Trimming shortened V by 8 bases and J by 5 bases, and 25 bases separated the two germline ends. The CDR3 runs 16 residues. This chain's CDR3 is CASSSEREDQAHEQYV. CDR3 bases: TGTGCCAGCTCAAGTGAGAGGGAGGATCAAGCTCACGAGCAGTACGTC.

This clone showed up just a few times. Here the CDR3 reads CASSKRNREGSYEQYF. For the CDR3, the DNA is TGCGCCAGCAGCAAAAGGAACAGGGAGGGCTCCTACGAGCAGTACTTC. The V call is TRBV5-1, the J call TRBJ2-7; the D gene is possibly TRBD2 (7 bases). The ends were cut back, 4 bases at V and 0 bases at J, with 17 bases in the middle. Germline CDR1 SGHRS, CDR2 YFSETQ. The CDR3 runs to 16 residues.

The CDR3 sequence is CASSQMYAGNYGYTF. CDR3 in DNA: TGCGCCAGCAGCCAAATGTACGCGGGGAACTATGGCTACACCTTC. The chain recombines TRBV4-3 with TRBJ1-2; D unclear. Germline V gene data show CDR1 as LGHNA and CDR2 as YSLEER. This CDR3 spans 15 amino acids. The ends were cut back, 2 bases at V and 2 bases at J, with 12 bases in the middle.

The chain combines TRBV5-1 with TRBJ1-2; no reliable D call. Trimming took 0 bases from V and 7 from J, leaving 19 bases between them. This CDR3 has 16 amino acids. From germline, CDR1 is SGHRS and CDR2 YFSETQ. CDR3 DNA sequence: TGCGCCAGCAGCTTGGAGGTCCCAGCCGGCGGCGGTGGCTACACCTTC. Its translation is CASSLEVPAGGGGYTF. The variable domain in full, with the rest retrieved from reference TRBV5-1 and TRBJ1-2, is KAGVTQTPRYLIKTRGQQVTLSCSPISGHRSVSWYQQTPGQGLQFLFEYFSETQRNKGNFPGRFSGRQFSNSRSEMNVSTLELGDSALYLCASSLEVPAGGGGYTFGSGTRLTVV.

The rearrangement links TRBV15 to TRBJ2-5; TRBD2 might be the D (6 bases). The length of the CDR3 is 14 residues. Germline V CDR1 and CDR2: LNHNV, YYDKDF (reference sequence). V gave up 1 base and J gave up 4 bases, with 10 bases separating them. The CDR3 protein is CATSRGGRRETQYF. The DNA for the CDR3 is TGTGCCACCAGCAGAGGAGGGAGGAGAGAGACCCAGTACTTC.

The chain joins TRBV19 to TRBJ2-1; 9 bases match TRBD1. Germline CDR1 is LNHDA and CDR2 is SQIVND (reference sequence). With 5 bases clipped from V and 7 bases from J, the junction kept 9 bases outside the gene matches. The CDR3 loop spans 15 amino acids. The CDR3 DNA reads as TGTGCCAGTAGTCCTCCGACAGGGGGGAGGAATGAGCAGTTCTTC. Amino acid sequence: CASSPPTGGRNEQFF.

The rearrangement links TRBV9 to TRBJ1-2, with D perhaps matching TRBD1 (5 bases). This CDR3 has 14 residues. The germline V gene encodes CDR1 SGDLS and CDR2 YYNGEE. V was pared by 0 bases and J by 2 bases, with 8 bases between. DNA for the CDR3: TGTGCCAGCAGCGTAGATCCAGGGAACTATGGCTACACCTTC. It specifies CASSVDPGNYGYTF.

The V gene is TRBV30, the J gene TRBJ1-3; 7 bases are shared with TRBD1. CDR3 length: 16 amino acids. After removal of 2 bases from V and 0 bases from J, the junction contained 7 bases not matched to a gene. Germline V gene sequence: CDR1 GTSNPN, CDR2 SVGIG (reference sequence). The CDR3 loop reads CAWSTDRPNSGNTIYF. CDR3 nucleotides: TGTGCCTGGAGTACGGACAGGCCAAACTCTGGAAACACCATATATTTT.

CDR3 residues: CASSWGSGKADTQYF. In DNA form, the CDR3 reads TGCGCCAGCAGCTGGGGTAGCGGGAAGGCAGATACGCAGTATTTT. V is TRBV5-1 and J is TRBJ2-3, with 8 positions matching TRBD2. V was pared by 3 bases and J by 4 bases, with 7 bases of the junction left unmatched. The CDR3 is made up of 15 amino acids. Germline lookup yields CDR1 SGHRS and CDR2 YFSETQ.

A few counts support this clone. The chain links TRBV30 to TRBJ2-6; possibly TRBD1 for D (5 bases). This CDR3 has 13 residues. V lost 5 bases and J lost 1, with 6 bases in between. Germline CDR1 reads GTSNPN; CDR2 reads SVGIG (reference sequence). The CDR3 protein is CAWGQSGANVLTF. The CDR3 nucleotides read TGTGCCTGGGGACAATCTGGGGCCAACGTCCTGACTTTC. The whole variable domain, filled in from reference TRBV30 and TRBJ2-6, reads SQTIHQWPATLVQPVGSPLSLECTVEGTSNPNLYWYRQAAGRGLQLLFYSVGIGQISSEVPQNLSASRPQDRQFILSSKKLLLSDSGFYLCAWGQSGANVLTFGAGSRLTVL.

The V and J genes are TRBV29-1 and TRBJ2-1; the match to TRBD1 covers 9 bases. J was trimmed by 13 bases and V by 4 bases; bases with no gene match: 2. The CDR3 contains 10 residues. CDR1 is SQVTM, CDR2 ANQGSEA, per germline. The CDR3 DNA sequence: TGCAGCGTTGGACAGGGGGTCCAGTTCTTC. It translates to CSVGQGVQFF.

V is TRBV29-1 and J is TRBJ1-1; D is undetermined. Trimming took off 4 bases at V and 2 bases at J, with 8 bases between the two ends. This CDR3 spans 12 amino acids. The germline V gene encodes CDR1 SQVTM and CDR2 ANQGSEA. CDR3 in DNA: TGCAGCGTTGGGGCGCTTAACACTGAAGCTTTCTTT. This encodes CSVGALNTEAFF.

This clone was picked up a small number of times. This chain connects TRBV10-3 to TRBJ2-1; perhaps TRBD1 as D (9 bases). CDR3 length equals 19 residues. Per germline, CDR1 ENHRY and CDR2 SYGVKD. The germline V and J ends were trimmed by 4 bases and 8 bases, with 30 bases remaining between them. The CDR3 DNA reads as TGTGCCATCAGTGGAGGGACAGGGCGAGGCGGCGGGAGGATCCATGAGCAGTTCTTC. Translated, it gives CAISGGTGRGGGRIHEQFF.

This clone showed up just a few times. V gene TRBV11-3 combines with J gene TRBJ1-1; maybe TRBD1 (5 bases). Trimming took 2 bases from V and 10 from J, leaving 17 bases between them. This CDR3 region has 14 residues. Germline lookup yields CDR1 SGHNT and CDR2 YENEEA. The CDR3 sequence is CASSLSGTLGVAFF. The CDR3, as DNA: TGTGCCAGCAGCTTAAGCGGGACCCTAGGGGTAGCTTTCTTT. The whole variable domain, filled in from reference TRBV11-3 and TRBJ1-1, reads EAGVVQSPRYKIIEKKQPVAFWCNPISGHNTLYWYLQNLGQGPELLIRYENEEAVDDSQLPKDRFSAERLKGVDSTLKIQPAELGDSAVYLCASSLSGTLGVAFFGQGTRLTVV.